These 25 T cell receptor beta chains originate from one sample sequenced in a study of blood T cell repertoires in COVID-19. TCRdb keeps only in-frame clones here, not all; method: immunoSEQ multiplex PCR. The sample lists about 250,000 clones, approximately 90% occurring once. The material sequenced was PBMCs or T cells enriched from blood (not recorded which). The origin of the receptors is a woman between 18 and 29 years old who had recovered from COVID-19.

This chain uses TRBV2 with TRBJ2-1; 11 bases align to TRBD2. Trimming at V came to 4 bases and at J to 5 bases, leaving 4 bases not matched to a gene. This CDR3 comprises 15 residues. The V gene's germline CDR1 is SNHLY and CDR2 FYNNEI. CDR3 sequence: CASSGTSGLDNEQFF. The CDR3 DNA reads as TGTGCCAGCAGTGGGACTAGCGGGTTAGACAATGAGCAGTTCTTC.

The chain links TRBV5-1 to TRBJ2-2; TRBD2 matches 11 bases. The trim removed 2 bases at V and 4 bases at J, leaving 10 bases unmatched. This CDR3 contains 18 residues. Germline V gene sequence: CDR1 SGHRS, CDR2 YFSETQ. The CDR3 DNA follows: TGCGCCAGCAGCTTCCCGGGAATAGCGGGGGGGCTCACCGGGGAGCTGTTTTTT. The encoded protein is CASSFPGIAGGLTGELFF.

The chain joins TRBV5-4 to TRBJ2-3; D is perhaps TRBD2 (5 bases). The CDR3 has 15 amino acids. Per the germline V gene, CDR1 is SGHNT and CDR2 is YYREEE (reference sequence). V dropped 1 base and J dropped 0 bases, with 9 bases sitting between them. Here the CDR3 reads CASSLWRTSTDTQYF. The CDR3 DNA reads as TGTGCCAGCAGCTTGTGGCGGACTAGCACAGATACGCAGTATTTT.

This clone was detected once. The rearrangement uses TRBV28 and TRBJ1-2; 11 nucleotides align to TRBD1. The length of the CDR3 is 15 residues. CDR1 and CDR2 (germline): MDHEN, SYDVKM. Unmatched junction bases numbered 11, after V lost 6 bases and J lost 8 bases. DNA of the CDR3: TGTGCCAGCAGCCTCCTTAGGACAGGGGGCAACGGCTACACCTTC. Residues: CASSLLRTGGNGYTF.

The rearrangement links TRBV27 to TRBJ1-2; D unresolved. The CDR3 consists of 15 residues. Trimming cost V 5 bases and J 0 bases, with 13 bases left between them. Germline V lookup: CDR1 MNHEY, CDR2 SMNVEV (reference sequence). CDR3 sequence reads: CASSLGGLSNYGYTF. CDR3 DNA sequence: TGTGCCAGCAGTCTCGGCGGACTATCTAACTATGGCTACACCTTC.

The rearrangement links TRBV6-5 to TRBJ1-5; D is possibly TRBD1 (6 bases). The CDR3 loop spans 13 amino acids. Per the germline V gene, CDR1 is MNHEY and CDR2 is SVGAGI. Trimming took off 6 bases at V and 5 bases at J, with 11 bases between the two ends. CDR3 coding DNA: TGTGCCAGCAGGGACAGAATGGATCAGCCCCAGCATTTT. Protein sequence: CASRDRMDQPQHF.

The chain couples TRBV5-8 to TRBJ1-5; the D is unclear. The CDR3 contains 17 residues. Trimming removed 0 bases from V and 0 bases from J, with 13 bases in between. The V gene's germline CDR1 is SGHTS and CDR2 YDEGEE. CDR3 nucleotides: TGTGCCAGCAGCTTGGCCGTCGAGATCTCTAGCAATCAGCCCCAGCATTTT. It is translated as CASSLAVEISSNQPQHF. The entire variable domain, with the rest obtained from reference TRBV5-8 and TRBJ1-5, is as follows: EAGVTQSPTHLIKTRGQQATLRCSPISGHTSVYWYQQALGLGLQFLLWYDEGEERNRGNFPPRFSGRQFPNYSSELNVNALELEDSALYLCASSLAVEISSNQPQHFGDGTRLSIL.

The chain recombines TRBV6-1 with TRBJ2-3; 9 bases align to TRBD2. Germline CDR1 and CDR2: MNHNS and SASEGT. Germline trimming cut 0 bases from V and 1 base from J; bases unmatched to any gene: 2. CDR3 length: 16 residues. The chain's CDR3 is CASSEAVAGGTDTQYF. The CDR3 coding sequence is TGTGCCAGCAGTGAAGCGGTAGCGGGAGGCACAGATACGCAGTATTTT.

V gene TRBV9 combines with J gene TRBJ1-2; tentatively, D is TRBD1 (5 bases). The V gene's germline CDR1 is SGDLS and CDR2 YYNGEE. V gave up 5 bases and J gave up 4 bases, with 15 bases separating them. The CDR3 covers 14 residues. Here the CDR3 DNA reads TGTGCCAGCAGTGCCCCAGGGAAAGGCTATGGCTACACCTTC. Translation: CASSAPGKGYGYTF.

This chain joins TRBV28 and TRBJ1-2; TRBD1 agrees at 10 bases. The CDR3 sequence is 13 residues long. Germline V gives CDR1 MDHEN, CDR2 SYDVKM. The trim removed 6 bases at V and 7 bases at J, leaving 5 bases unmatched. The chain's CDR3 is CASRGDRGLGYTF. The CDR3 nucleotides are TGTGCCAGCAGAGGCGACAGGGGGCTTGGCTACACCTTC.

V gene TRBV19 combines with J gene TRBJ2-1; 9 bases match TRBD2. The CDR3 sequence is 16 residues long. Unmatched junction bases numbered 15, after V lost 5 bases and J lost 10 bases. CDR1 is LNHDA and CDR2 is SQIVND in the germline V gene (reference sequence). The CDR3, as DNA: TGTGCCAGTAGTCGGCCGGTTAGCGGGAGCCTTGGCGAGCAGTTCTTC. Its protein is CASSRPVSGSLGEQFF. The whole variable domain, remainder taken from reference TRBV19 and TRBJ2-1, is DGGITQSPKYLFRKEGQNVTLSCEQNLNHDAMYWYRQDPGQGLRLIYYSQIVNDFQKGDIAEGYSVSREKKESFPLTVTSAQKNPTAFYLCASSRPVSGSLGEQFFGPGTRLTVL.

CDR3 protein: CASSLSAGGGLLFF. CDR3 coding DNA: TGTGCCAGCAGCTTATCGGCAGGGGGAGGTCTCCTGTTTTTT. The chain employs TRBV7-8 and TRBJ1-4; TRBD1 agrees at 7 bases. This CDR3 is built from 14 residues. The germline V gene has CDR1 SGHVS and CDR2 FQNEAQ. The trim removed 2 bases at V and 14 bases at J, leaving 11 bases unmatched.

This sequence joins TRBV9 and TRBJ2-1, with a weak D call TRBD2 (6 bases). Deletions cut 4 bases from V and 3 bases from J, with 14 bases between. This CDR3 is built from 15 residues. Per the germline V gene, CDR1 is SGDLS and CDR2 is YYNGEE. CDR3 region: CASSRSGLIYNEQFF. The CDR3 DNA sequence: TGTGCCAGCAGCCGTAGCGGTCTAATCTACAATGAGCAGTTCTTC.

This chain uses TRBV11-3 with TRBJ2-1; TRBD1 might be the D (5 bases). Trimming cost V 5 bases and J 4 bases, with 9 bases left between them. The CDR3 is 13 amino acids. Germline lookup yields CDR1 SGHNT and CDR2 YENEEA. In DNA form, the CDR3 reads TGTGCCAGCAGCCCGGACAATTACAATGAGCAGTTCTTC. Its translation: CASSPDNYNEQFF.

This chain connects TRBV7-2 to TRBJ1-4, with D unresolved. CDR3 length: 15 amino acids. Germline CDR1 SGHTA, CDR2 FQGNSA. V dropped 5 bases and J dropped 5 bases, with 15 bases sitting between them. The CDR3: CASSPRFHPNEKLFF. The CDR3 coding sequence is TGTGCCAGCAGCCCCAGGTTTCACCCAAATGAAAAACTGTTTTTT.

The rearrangement uses TRBV19 and TRBJ2-1; 10 nucleotides align to TRBD2. Per germline, CDR1 LNHDA and CDR2 SQIVND (reference sequence). The trim removed 4 bases at V and 4 bases at J, leaving 4 bases unmatched. The length of the CDR3 is 15 residues. The CDR3 region is CASSTLAGYYNEQFF. The CDR3 bases are TGTGCCAGTAGTACACTAGCGGGGTATTACAATGAGCAGTTCTTC.

This chain joins TRBV5-1 and TRBJ2-5; TRBD2 aligns across 9 bases. Germline loops: CDR1 SGHRS, CDR2 YFSETQ. This CDR3 contains 14 residues. Trimming took 3 bases from V and 2 from J; bases not matched to a gene: 2. The CDR3 DNA follows: TGCGCCAGCAGCTCGCGGGGGGGACAAGAGACCCAGTACTTC. This encodes CASSSRGGQETQYF. The entire variable domain, with the rest obtained from reference TRBV5-1 and TRBJ2-5, is as follows: KAGVTQTPRYLIKTRGQQVTLSCSPISGHRSVSWYQQTPGQGLQFLFEYFSETQRNKGNFPGRFSGRQFSNSRSEMNVSTLELGDSALYLCASSSRGGQETQYFGPGTRLLVL.

The rearrangement links TRBV28 to TRBJ1-4; D possibly corresponds to TRBD1 (5 bases). V lost 5 bases and J lost 11, with 12 bases in between. This CDR3 contains 12 residues. The germline V gene has CDR1 MDHEN and CDR2 SYDVKM. The CDR3 region is CASSPPRGKLFF. The CDR3 nucleotides read TGTGCCAGCAGTCCCCCACGGGGGAAACTGTTTTTT.

The chain joins TRBV9 to TRBJ1-1, with D uncertain. V lost 0 bases to trimming and J lost 2 bases, with 5 bases between them. The CDR3 is made up of 13 amino acids. Germline values: CDR1 SGDLS, CDR2 YYNGEE. The CDR3 sequence: CASSVDINTEAFF. Written as DNA, the CDR3 is TGTGCCAGCAGCGTAGATATTAACACTGAAGCTTTCTTT.

The chain has TRBV19 and TRBJ2-3; D possibly corresponds to TRBD2 (5 bases). Germline CDR1 LNHDA, CDR2 SQIVND (reference sequence). The CDR3 loop spans 16 amino acids. Trimming shortened V by 7 bases and J by 4 bases, and 21 bases separated the two germline ends. In DNA, the CDR3 is TGTGCCAGTACTGATTTGGCGGGTACTCAGTCAGATACGCAGTATTTT. It specifies CASTDLAGTQSDTQYF.

The chain's CDR3 is CASSEAGRYEQYF. In DNA, the CDR3 is TGTGCCAGCAGTGAAGCGGGGCGGTACGAGCAGTACTTC. The chain combines TRBV6-1 with TRBJ2-7; TRBD1 might be the D (5 bases). CDR3 size: 13 residues. CDR1 and CDR2 from the germline V gene are MNHNS and SASEGT. V was cut by 0 bases and J by 4 bases, with 7 bases left in between.

Only one count was recorded for this clone. Written as DNA, the CDR3 is TGTGCCAGCAGTAACCAACAGGGGAACTATAATTCACCCCTCCACTTT. This translates into CASSNQQGNYNSPLHF. The chain recombines TRBV28 with TRBJ1-6; 7 nucleotides match TRBD1. CDR1 and CDR2 from the germline V gene are MDHEN and SYDVKM. This CDR3 is 16 amino acids long. V trimming: 5 bases; J trimming: 3 bases; junction bases outside the gene matches: 7. The entire variable domain, with the rest obtained from reference TRBV28 and TRBJ1-6, is as follows: DVKVTQSSRYLVKRTGEKVFLECVQDMDHENMFWYRQDPGLGLRLIYFSYDVKMKEKGDIPEGYSVSREKKERFSLILESASTNQTSMYLCASSNQQGNYNSPLHFGNGTRLTVT.

This clone was picked up one time. The chain recombines TRBV2 with TRBJ2-1; a possible D gene is TRBD1 (6 bases). CDR1 is SNHLY, CDR2 FYNNEI, per germline. This CDR3 spans 15 amino acids. V lost 7 bases to trimming and J lost 0 bases, with 13 bases between them. DNA for the CDR3: TGTGCCAGCACCATACAGGGTATCTCCTACAATGAGCAGTTCTTC. Translating it yields CASTIQGISYNEQFF.

The gene calls are TRBV4-2 and TRBJ1-2; TRBD1 matches 11 bases. V was clipped by 5 bases and J by 7 bases; unmatched bases: 6. CDR1 LGHNA and CDR2 YNFKEQ come from the germline V gene. This CDR3 has 14 residues. The CDR3 loop reads CASSEGQGASGYTF. The CDR3 region has the DNA TGTGCCAGCAGCGAAGGACAGGGGGCTTCTGGCTACACCTTC.

This chain uses TRBV19 with TRBJ2-7, with D maybe TRBD2 (6 bases). CDR3 size: 16 residues. V shed 6 bases and J shed 3 bases, with 21 bases lying between them. Germline assignment: CDR1 LNHDA and CDR2 SQIVND (reference sequence). CDR3 nucleotide sequence: TGTGCCAGTAGCCCCACCGGGGGACTCCAAATCTACGAGCAGTACTTC. This gives the protein CASSPTGGLQIYEQYF.